Below, 29 T cell receptor beta chains from the same sample are listed, as sequenced in a study of siplizumab effects on memory and regulatory T cells. This table comes from immunoSEQ multiplex PCR, and its TCRdb copy is limited to in-frame clones, with some not included. Found here are about 56,000 clones, about 98% of them singletons; the top ten hold less than 1.1%. The sample comprised naive CD8+ T cells sorted from blood. These receptors were collected from a human donor in good health.

This rearrangement joins TRBV7-6 to TRBJ2-2; 14 positions match TRBD2. Per germline, CDR1 SGHVS and CDR2 FNYEAQ. CDR3 size: 17 residues. V was pared by 5 bases and J by 6 bases, with 8 bases of the junction left unmatched. The CDR3 sequence is CASSPRGLAGVSGELFF. CDR3 coding DNA: TGTGCCAGCAGCCCTAGGGGACTAGCGGGAGTTTCCGGGGAGCTGTTTTTT.

In its sample, this clone was seen once. This chain uses TRBV29-1 with TRBJ2-1, with 11 positions matching TRBD2. The length of the CDR3 is 15 residues. In germline, CDR1 is SQVTM, CDR2 ANQGSEA. The junction had 5 bases not matched to a gene; V was cut back by 3 bases and J by 4 bases. The CDR3 bases are TGCAGCGTTGAGGGACTAGCGGCCTCTTACAATGAGCAGTTCTTC. This sequence encodes CSVEGLAASYNEQFF.

This sequence joins TRBV4-2 and TRBJ2-1; TRBD1 aligns across 11 bases. V lost 2 bases, J lost 1 base, and 10 bases stayed unmatched. Germline V CDR1 and CDR2: LGHNA, YNFKEQ. This CDR3 has 19 amino acids. The CDR3 here is CASSQLGTGGQLSYNEQFF. The CDR3 DNA follows: TGTGCCAGCAGCCAACTCGGGACAGGGGGGCAACTTTCCTACAATGAGCAGTTCTTC.

The V and J genes are TRBV5-1 and TRBJ1-2, with TRBD1 matching 7 bases. The CDR3 has 15 amino acids. J lost 5 bases, V lost 3 bases, and 10 bases had no gene match. CDR1 is SGHRS, CDR2 YFSETQ, per germline. This CDR3 reads CASSSGLGGLYGYTF. In DNA, the CDR3 is TGCGCCAGCAGCTCGGGGCTAGGGGGCCTGTATGGCTACACCTTC.

The chain is built from TRBV6-5 and TRBJ1-2; D not certain. Germline V lookup: CDR1 MNHEY, CDR2 SVGAGI. The CDR3 contains 13 residues. Trimming removed 0 bases at V and 6 bases at J, with 8 bases between. CDR3 sequence: CASSYSIQNGYTF. The DNA of the CDR3 is TGTGCCAGCAGTTACTCGATTCAGAATGGCTACACCTTC.

This clone was seen a single time. The chain carries TRBV29-1 and TRBJ2-5; tentative D call: TRBD1 (6 bases). The length of the CDR3 is 15 residues. Looked up from germline, CDR1 is SQVTM and CDR2 is ANQGSEA. V was trimmed by 1 base and J by 1 base, leaving 13 bases between them. The CDR3 region is CSVEGTAISQETQYF. CDR3 nucleotides: TGCAGCGTTGAAGGGACAGCGATTTCCCAAGAGACCCAGTACTTC.

The sample holds one count of this clone. The chain employs TRBV12-5 and TRBJ2-3; D is unresolved. Germline CDR1 reads LGHNT; CDR2 reads FRNRAP. This CDR3 has 14 amino acids. V was clipped by 2 bases and J by 4 bases, with 10 bases between them. The chain's CDR3 is CASGLTSSPDTQYF. Written as DNA, the CDR3 is TGTGCTAGTGGTTTGACCTCCAGTCCAGATACGCAGTATTTT.

The chain joins TRBV6-5 to TRBJ1-2; D ambiguous. Trimming took off 6 bases at V and 6 bases at J, with 17 bases between the two ends. Germline V gene sequence: CDR1 MNHEY, CDR2 SVGAGI. This CDR3 spans 14 amino acids. The CDR3 DNA reads TGTGCCAGCAGCCCCCTTTCCGACATCGATGGCTACACCTTC. It translates to CASSPLSDIDGYTF.

The chain joins TRBV4-3 to TRBJ2-7; D remains ambiguous. Germline V lookup: CDR1 LGHNA, CDR2 YSLEER. Deletions cut 1 base from V and 3 bases from J, with 10 bases between. The CDR3 spans 14 residues. The CDR3 sequence: CASSQGDSDYEQYF. The CDR3 region has the DNA TGCGCCAGCAGCCAAGGCGACTCGGACTACGAGCAGTACTTC.

V is TRBV2 and J is TRBJ2-1; D is unclear. The germline V gene encodes CDR1 SNHLY and CDR2 FYNNEI. Trimming shortened V by 8 bases and J by 7 bases, and 6 bases separated the two germline ends. The CDR3 extends over 10 amino acids. This CDR3 reads CASDGNEQFF. CDR3 nucleotides: TGTGCCAGCGACGGTAATGAGCAGTTCTTC.

The chain employs TRBV6-1 and TRBJ1-1; the D is unclear. V dropped 3 bases and J dropped 2 bases, with 10 bases sitting between them. CDR1 is MNHNS and CDR2 is SASEGT in the germline V gene. The CDR3 is 14 residues long. CDR3 loop: CASSDLDINTEAFF. The CDR3 DNA reads as TGTGCCAGCAGTGACCTTGACATTAACACTGAAGCTTTCTTT.

This sequence joins TRBV27 and TRBJ2-1; 10 bases match TRBD1. CDR1 is MNHEY and CDR2 is SMNVEV in the germline V gene (reference sequence). The CDR3 spans 15 residues. V was pared by 3 bases and J by 8 bases, with 7 bases of the junction left unmatched. The CDR3, as DNA: TGTGCCAGCAGTTTCTCGACAGGGGGCAGGGATGAGCAGTTCTTC. Protein: CASSFSTGGRDEQFF.

This chain connects TRBV13 to TRBJ2-1; D remains ambiguous. Germline V gives CDR1 PRHDT, CDR2 FYEKMQ (reference sequence). The CDR3 totals 17 residues. V dropped 2 bases and J dropped 0 bases, with 14 bases sitting between them. The CDR3 nucleotides read TGTGCCAGCAGCTTACCGACGGCCCGTCGCTCCTACAATGAGCAGTTCTTC. Its protein product is CASSLPTARRSYNEQFF.

The chain combines TRBV5-1 with TRBJ1-2; D gene ambiguous. The CDR3 length is 15 residues. V lost 0 bases and J 0 bases, leaving 9 bases between the germline ends. The germline gives CDR1 SGHRS, CDR2 YFSETQ. The CDR3 protein is CASSLDVLANYGYTF. The CDR3 bases are TGCGCCAGCAGCTTGGACGTCCTAGCTAACTATGGCTACACCTTC. The full variable domain, rest sourced from reference TRBV5-1 and TRBJ1-2, is KAGVTQTPRYLIKTRGQQVTLSCSPISGHRSVSWYQQTPGQGLQFLFEYFSETQRNKGNFPGRFSGRQFSNSRSEMNVSTLELGDSALYLCASSLDVLANYGYTFGSGTRLTVV.

The V gene is TRBV2, the J gene TRBJ2-1; 7 bases are a match to TRBD2. J gave up 4 bases and V 4 bases, and 7 bases lay outside the gene matches. CDR1 is SNHLY and CDR2 is FYNNEI in the germline V gene. The CDR3 spans 15 residues. The CDR3 spells CASSVGLAVYNEQFF. The CDR3 nucleotides read TGTGCCAGCAGTGTTGGGCTAGCGGTATACAATGAGCAGTTCTTC.

V usage is TRBV7-3 and J usage is TRBJ2-7, with D perhaps given as TRBD1 or TRBD2 (6 bases each). From germline, CDR1 is SGHTA and CDR2 FQGTGA. The CDR3 spans 14 residues. Trimming shortened V by 5 bases and J by 3 bases, and 14 bases separated the two germline ends. The CDR3 bases are TGTGCCAGCAGCCCTTTGCGGGACAACTACGAGCAGTACTTC. This sequence encodes CASSPLRDNYEQYF. The full variable domain, with the rest looked up from reference TRBV7-3 and TRBJ2-7, is GAGVSQTPSNKVTEKGKYVELRCDPISGHTALYWYRQSLGQGPEFLIYFQGTGAADDSGLPNDRFFAVRPEGSVSTLKIQRTERGDSAVYLCASSPLRDNYEQYFGPGTRLTVT.

In nucleotides, the CDR3 is TGTGCCACCAGCAGAGAAACTCAGGGGCTGTTCAATGAGCAGTTCTTC. Its protein product is CATSRETQGLFNEQFF. The chain has TRBV15 and TRBJ2-1; TRBD1 is a possible D gene (6 bases). The CDR3 runs 16 residues. Germline-derived CDR1 and CDR2 are LNHNV and YYDKDF (reference sequence). Trimming shortened V by 0 bases and J by 6 bases, and 15 bases separated the two germline ends.

This sequence joins TRBV11-3 and TRBJ2-1; 11 bases line up with TRBD2. The CDR3 runs 15 residues. Trimming removed 6 bases from V and 6 bases from J; junction bases left unmatched: 7. CDR1 and CDR2 (germline): SGHNT, YENEEA. Here the CDR3 reads CASRELAGGGNEQFF. CDR3 nucleotide sequence: TGTGCCAGCAGAGAGCTAGCGGGAGGTGGCAATGAGCAGTTCTTC.

The rearrangement uses TRBV6-5 and TRBJ2-3; TRBD1 aligns across 7 bases. V lost 0 bases and J lost 0; bases outside the gene matches: 3. Germline-derived CDR1 and CDR2 are MNHEY and SVGAGI. The CDR3 sequence is 16 residues long. CDR3 amino acids: CASSYSTGPSTDTQYF. The CDR3 nucleotides are TGTGCCAGCAGTTACTCGACAGGGCCTAGCACAGATACGCAGTATTTT.

The genes are TRBV9 and TRBJ2-3; a possible D gene is TRBD1 (5 bases). This CDR3 contains 14 residues. In germline, CDR1 is SGDLS, CDR2 YYNGEE. V dropped 0 bases and J dropped 6 bases, with 11 bases sitting between them. CDR3 protein: CASSVEGSLDTQYF. The CDR3 DNA reads TGTGCCAGCAGCGTAGAGGGGTCTTTGGATACGCAGTATTTT.

The rearrangement joins TRBV14 to TRBJ2-7; 8 positions match TRBD2. CDR3 size: 14 residues. V shed 3 bases and J 3 bases; nucleotides not matched to a gene: 4. CDR1 and CDR2 from the germline V gene are SGHDN and FVKESK. The CDR3 DNA reads as TGTGCCAGCAGCCAGGGACTAGTTGTCTACGAGCAGTACTTC. Protein: CASSQGLVVYEQYF.

This rearrangement joins TRBV19 to TRBJ2-1; 7 positions agree with TRBD2. Trimming removed 0 bases from V and 3 bases from J; junction bases left unmatched: 8. Germline CDR1 and CDR2: LNHDA and SQIVND (reference sequence). CDR3 length: 17 amino acids. CDR3 nucleotide sequence: TGTGCCAGTAGTATAGATCCGAGCGGGGTATTCTACAATGAGCAGTTCTTC. Residues: CASSIDPSGVFYNEQFF.

The chain uses TRBV28 and TRBJ1-2, with no clear D. Trimming removed 3 bases at V and 4 bases at J, with 12 bases between. Germline V lookup: CDR1 MDHEN, CDR2 SYDVKM. This CDR3 has 14 amino acids. In DNA, the CDR3 is TGTGCCAGCAGTTTTTTGGGTCGGAGCTATGGCTACACCTTC. Amino acid sequence: CASSFLGRSYGYTF.

The chain links TRBV27 to TRBJ2-1, with D perhaps matching TRBD2 (6 bases). This CDR3 has 14 amino acids. V was shortened by 4 bases and J by 7 bases, with 14 bases between the two germline ends. The germline V gene encodes CDR1 MNHEY and CDR2 SMNVEV (reference sequence). CDR3 sequence: CASSSWDFANEQFF. CDR3 bases: TGTGCCAGCAGTTCTTGGGACTTCGCGAATGAGCAGTTCTTC.

This chain connects TRBV6-5 to TRBJ2-2; no clear D. In germline, CDR1 is MNHEY, CDR2 SVGAGI. The length of the CDR3 is 13 residues. Trimming stripped 2 bases from V and 4 bases from J, with 5 bases between. The CDR3: CASSYEVTGELFF. In DNA form, the CDR3 reads TGTGCCAGCAGTTACGAGGTCACCGGGGAGCTGTTTTTT.

This chain links TRBV10-2 with TRBJ2-1, with TRBD1 matching over 7 bases. V dropped 7 bases and J dropped 5; count of bases not matched to a gene: 11. Germline CDR1 and CDR2: WSHSY and SAAADI. This CDR3 comprises 15 residues. DNA for the CDR3: TGCGCCAGCAAGAGGGGGCGCTTAAGGGACAATGAGCAGTTCTTC. Translation: CASKRGRLRDNEQFF.

The V and J genes are TRBV10-1 and TRBJ1-1; D gene ambiguous. Germline V lookup: CDR1 WNHNN, CDR2 SYGVQD (reference sequence). Trimming cost V 5 bases and J 7 bases, with 20 bases left between them. This CDR3 contains 15 residues. CDR3 in DNA: TGCGCCAGCAGTACCTTCACTAACCCAGGCTTTGAAGCTTTCTTT. Translating it yields CASSTFTNPGFEAFF.

The chain has TRBV28 and TRBJ2-1, with 7 bases matching TRBD1. After removal of 4 bases from V and 7 bases from J, the junction contained 4 bases not matched to a gene. Germline assignment: CDR1 MDHEN and CDR2 SYDVKM. The CDR3 loop spans 13 amino acids. The DNA for the CDR3 is TGTGCCAGCAGTTATGGCAGGGGGAATGAGCAGTTCTTC. This encodes CASSYGRGNEQFF. Supplemented by reference TRBV28 and TRBJ2-1, the full variable domain reads DVKVTQSSRYLVKRTGEKVFLECVQDMDHENMFWYRQDPGLGLRLIYFSYDVKMKEKGDIPEGYSVSREKKERFSLILESASTNQTSMYLCASSYGRGNEQFFGPGTRLTVL.

The chain couples TRBV9 to TRBJ1-2; possible D gene TRBD1, 5 bases. V was cut by 3 bases and J by 2 bases, with 14 bases left in between. The CDR3 spans 15 residues. Germline V gene lookup returns CDR1 SGDLS and CDR2 YYNGEE. DNA for the CDR3: TGTGCCAGCAGCGCGGGAGCAGGGCGAAACTATGGCTACACCTTC. This encodes CASSAGAGRNYGYTF.